This T cell receptor beta chain appears in the sequencing data of a study of CD8+CD57+ T cells in acquired aplastic anemia. This clonotype was recorded many times. Its antigen is as yet unknown. According to the study, genomic DNA was the template for TCR beta VDJ and CDR3 profiling. TCRdb recomputed calls from the reads with MiXCR, one row per CDR3 protein. The sample records fewer than 250,000 distinct CDR3 sequences, more than 45% being singletons. Findings and caveats of the study: Patients and controls shared 25 to 30 CD8+ CDR3 sequences.

Sequencing involved patients with CD8+CD57+ cell expansion previously shown by flow cytometry. Germline CDR1 reads SNHLY; CDR2 reads FYNNEI. The CDR3 is made up of 15 amino acids. V lost 5 bases and J lost 0, with 11 bases in between. What was sequenced was sorted CD4+, CD8+, or CD8+CD57+ T cells (not recorded which) from PBMCs. This clonotype originated in a human donor with aplastic anemia. The chain carries TRBV2 and TRBJ1-3; tentative D call: TRBD1 (5 bases). The CDR3 nucleotides are TGTGCCAGCAGTCGCAGACAGAGCTCTGGAAACACCATATATTTT. Its translation is CASSRRQSSGNTIYF. Together with reference TRBV2 and TRBJ1-3, the CDR3 gives the full variable domain: EPEVTQTPSHQVTQMGQEVILRCVPISNHLYFYWYRQILGQKVEFLVSFYNNEISEKSEIFDDQFSVERPDGSNFTLKIRSTKLEDSAMYFCASSRRQSSGNTIYFGEGSWLTVV.